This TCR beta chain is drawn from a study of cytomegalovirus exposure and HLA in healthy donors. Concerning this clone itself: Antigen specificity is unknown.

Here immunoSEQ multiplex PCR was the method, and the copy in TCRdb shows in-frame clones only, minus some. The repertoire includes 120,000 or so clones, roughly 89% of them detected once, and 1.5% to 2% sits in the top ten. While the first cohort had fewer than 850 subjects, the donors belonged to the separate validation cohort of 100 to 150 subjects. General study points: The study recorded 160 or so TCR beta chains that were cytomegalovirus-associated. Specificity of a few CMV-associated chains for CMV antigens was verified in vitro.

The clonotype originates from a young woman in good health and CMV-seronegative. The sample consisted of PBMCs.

The CDR3 is CASSLGGAYGYTF. DNA of the CDR3: TGTGCCAGCAGTTTAGGGGGCGCTTATGGCTACACCTTC. The chain uses TRBV27 and TRBJ1-2; D possibly corresponds to TRBD1 (6 bases). In germline, CDR1 is MNHEY, CDR2 SMNVEV (reference sequence). Deletions cut 2 bases from V and 5 bases from J, with 9 bases between. This CDR3 comprises 13 residues.